This T cell receptor (beta chain) came from a study of cytomegalovirus exposure and HLA in healthy donors. CDR1 SNHLY and CDR2 FYNNEI come from the germline V gene. This CDR3 has 13 amino acids. V was cut by 6 bases and J by 1 base, with 9 bases left in between. The PCR contained 60 Vbeta and 13 Jbeta primers. Some clones are missing from TCRdb's copy, which holds only in-frame ones; the method was immunoSEQ multiplex PCR. The sample has fewer than 70,000 clones, about 76% seen once. The sequence derives from a man in his forties or fifties in good health and CMV-seronegative. Sequencing was performed on PBMCs. The chain joins TRBV2 to TRBJ1-1; the D is unclear. CDR3: CASREVGNTEAFF. CDR3 DNA: TGTGCCAGCAGAGAGGTAGGGAACACTGAAGCTTTCTTT.